This T cell receptor (beta chain) was sequenced during a study of blood T cell repertoires in COVID-19. V shed 0 bases, J shed 7 bases, and the junction held 9 bases outside the gene matches. CDR1 and CDR2 (germline): LNHNV, YYDKDF (reference sequence). The CDR3 is made up of 16 amino acids. As originally analysed: From reference gene primer amplification, estimates of nucleated cell counts were derived. Measured with immunoSEQ multiplex PCR; TCRdb has only the in-frame clones, and not every one. V, J and clone size derive from that table, while D and trimming were established from the DNA sequence. The table includes roughly 100,000 clones, 82% detected once.

The clonotype comes from a man aged 60-69 years with acute or convalescent COVID-19. The rearrangement uses TRBV15 and TRBJ1-3; 7 nucleotides align to TRBD1. The sequencing sample was made of peripheral blood. CDR3 sequence: CATSRDWDSGGNTIYF. CDR3 in DNA: TGTGCCACCAGCAGAGATTGGGACAGTGGCGGGAACACCATATATTTT. Full variable domain (missing parts from reference TRBV15 and TRBJ1-3): DAMVIQNPRYQVTQFGKPVTLSCSQTLNHNVMYWYQQKSSQAPKLLFHYYDKDFNNEADTPDNFQSRRPNTSFCFLDIRSPGLGDTAMYLCATSRDWDSGGNTIYFGEGSWLTVV.